This T cell receptor beta chain was sequenced for a study of tumor-infiltrating lymphocytes in oesophageal squamous cell carcinoma. The CDR3 has 13 amino acids. Germline V CDR1 and CDR2: KGHDR, SFDVKD. V shed 10 bases and J 1 base; nucleotides not matched to a gene: 3. TCRdb itself ran the PCR reads through MiXCR, one entry per CDR3 protein. The sample contains roughly 9,800 distinct CDR3 sequences, approximately 64% of which appear only once. The V and J genes are TRBV24-1 and TRBJ2-5, with TRBD1 identical over 9 bases. This clonotype was obtained from a female donor with esophageal squamous cell carcinoma. The sample consisted of esophageal tumor tissue. The CDR3 nucleotides are TGTGCCACAGGGACAGGGCCCCAAGAGACCCAGTACTTC. Its translation: CATGTGPQETQYF.